The TCR beta chain described here comes from a study of T cell responses to AZD1222 COVID-19 vaccine. Study findings and constraints: CD4 TCRs linked to vaccination spanned spike, dominating at 160-218 and 743-854. The breadth and depth of Spike-specific TCRs increased once two AZD1222 doses had been given.

As regards this clone: Its antigen is currently unknown.

TCRdb keeps only in-frame clones here, not all; method: immunoSEQ multiplex PCR. The data show 150,000 to 200,000 clones, approximately 90% seen once. The length of the CDR3 is 15 residues. V lost 2 bases, J lost 8 bases, and 16 bases lay in between. Germline-derived CDR1 and CDR2 are MNHNY and SVGAGI (reference sequence). The source is an adult in good health. The genes are TRBV6-6 and TRBJ1-5, with D possibly TRBD1 on 6 matching bases. The specimen was peripheral blood, collected on day 0 of AZD1222 vaccination. CDR3 region: CASSYRGGRSEPQHF. The DNA for the CDR3 is TGTGCCAGCAGTTACAGGGGGGGCCGATCCGAGCCCCAGCATTTT.